Listed below are T cell receptor beta chains from one sample, sequenced in a study of T cell responses to AZD1222 COVID-19 vaccine. Method: immunoSEQ multiplex PCR; TCRdb's copy keeps in-frame clones and lacks some. The repertoire holds about 120,000 clones, 80% to 90% seen once, with roughly 5.4% in the top ten. This specimen was peripheral blood, taken on day 0 of AZD1222 vaccination. These receptors were obtained from an adult in good health. Both conserved end residues are part of each CDR3. A D gene is named only where the DNA matches it firmly. Clone size, where shown, is once, few, many, or a class for clones that have expanded.

TRBV21-1,TRBJ1-5,-,-,TGTGCCAGCAGCAAAGACCGGGACAGGGGGCTTCAGCCCCAGCATTTT,CASSKDRDRGLQPQHF
TRBV19,TRBJ1-6,-,-,TGTGCCAGTAGCCGATTGGGGGGTGATAATTCACCCCTCCACTTT,CASSRLGGDNSPLHF
TRBV5-5,TRBJ2-5,few,-,TGTGCCAGCAGCGTAGGGCCGGGGGAGACCCAGTACTTC,CASSVGPGETQYF
TRBV6-5,TRBJ1-2,-,TRBD1,TGTGCCAGCAGTCAGGACAGGGGGCCATTCTATGGCTACACCTTC,CASSQDRGPFYGYTF
TRBV19,TRBJ1-5,-,TRBD1,TGTGCCAGTACCCTTGGGGGACAGGGGACTCAGCCCCAGCATTTT,CASTLGGQGTQPQHF
TRBV19,TRBJ1-1,-,-,TGTGCCAGTAGTATAGCGGCTCATCAATCCGCTGAAGCTTTCTTT,CASSIAAHQSAEAFF
TRBV7-2,TRBJ2-2,-,TRBD1,TGTGCCAGCAGCCCCCGAGGACAGGGTAACGGGGAGCTGTTTTTT,CASSPRGQGNGELFF
TRBV2,TRBJ2-6,-,-,TGTGCCAGCAGTATCTCTGGGGCCAACGTCCTGACTTTC,CASSISGANVLTF
TRBV6-4,TRBJ2-1,once,TRBD2,TGTGCCAGCAGTGAAAGTTCCTTCACTAGCGGGAGAGGTGAGCAGTTCTTC,CASSESSFTSGRGEQFF
TRBV7-9,TRBJ2-7,-,TRBD1,TGTGCCAGCAGCTTGACCCGGGACAGGGGCTTTTACGAGCAGTACTTC,CASSLTRDRGFYEQYF
TRBV4-3,TRBJ2-6,few,-,TGCGCCAGCAGCCAAGGTACAGGATCTGGGGCCAACGTCCTGACTTTC,CASSQGTGSGANVLTF
TRBV5-1,TRBJ1-5,-,-,TGCGCCAGCAGCACGGACGGGAATCAGCCCCAGCATTTT,CASSTDGNQPQHF
TRBV5-4,TRBJ1-2,-,-,TGTGCCAGCAGCTTGGCCCTGGAACCCTATGGCTACACCTTC,CASSLALEPYGYTF
TRBV7-2,TRBJ1-1,-,TRBD1,TGTGCCAGCAGCTTCCACGGACAGGGCCAAGAAGCTTTCTTT,CASSFHGQGQEAFF
TRBV6-2/TRBV6-3,TRBJ2-1,-,-,TGTGCCAGCAGTTACACCCGTAGGGCGAATGAGCAGTTCTTC,CASSYTRRANEQFF
TRBV27,TRBJ2-7,-,-,TGTGCCAGCAGTTTGCCAGGACTATTCACCGAGCAGTACTTC,CASSLPGLFTEQYF
TRBV2,TRBJ1-5,-,-,TGTGCCAGCAGTATCAGCAATCAGCCCCAGCATTTT,CASSISNQPQHF
TRBV11-3,TRBJ1-1,-,-,TGTGCCAGCAGCTTAGAAGGTGACACTGAAGCTTTCTTT,CASSLEGDTEAFF
TRBV5-6,TRBJ1-6,-,-,TGTGCCAGCAGCTTCCTCCAGGGATTTTATAATTCACCCCTCCACTTT,CASSFLQGFYNSPLHF
TRBV3-1/TRBV3-2,TRBJ1-4,-,-,TGTGCCAGCAGCCAGGGTTCCTATGAAAAACTGTTTTTT,CASSQGSYEKLFF
TRBV2,TRBJ1-5,-,-,TGTGCCAGCAGGGAGGGTTCAAAGCCCCAGCATTTT,CASREGSKPQHF
TRBV2,TRBJ1-4,-,TRBD1,TGTGCCAGCGAAACAGGGGGTGAAAAACTGTTTTTT,CASETGGEKLFF
TRBV6-6,TRBJ1-5,-,-,TGTGCCAGCAGTTACTCTGAGGTCATTCAGCCCCAGCATTTT,CASSYSEVIQPQHF
TRBV11-3,TRBJ2-1,-,-,TGTGCCAGCAGCTTTTCTTTAAGCTCCTACAATGAGCAGTTCTTC,CASSFSLSSYNEQFF
TRBV3-1/TRBV3-2,TRBJ1-2,few,TRBD1,TGTGCCAGCAGCCAAATCAGGGGGCCTGGGGGTGGCTACACCTTC,CASSQIRGPGGGYTF
TRBV7-8,TRBJ2-7,-,-,TGTGCCAGCAGCTTGTTAGGTTACGAGCAGTACTTC,CASSLLGYEQYF
TRBV30,TRBJ2-7,-,-,TGTGCCTGGAGTGTACCCCACCTACGGATTTACGAGCAGTACTTC,CAWSVPHLRIYEQYF
TRBV7-3,TRBJ2-3,few,-,TGTGCCAGCAGCTCCACAGATACGCAGTATTTT,CASSSTDTQYF
TRBV29-1,TRBJ2-5,-,TRBD2,TGCAGCGTCGCTAGCGGGACACAAGAGACCCAGTACTTC,CSVASGTQETQYF
TRBV28,TRBJ1-1,-,-,TGTGCCAGCAGTTTATTGACAGACCTGAACACTGAAGCTTTCTTT,CASSLLTDLNTEAFF
TRBV5-4,TRBJ1-5,-,TRBD1,TGTGCCAGCAGCTTGGGGGGGGACAGGGAGTCCCAGCATTTT,CASSLGGDRESQHF
TRBV7-2,TRBJ1-5,-,-,TGTGCCAGCAGTTATTGGGGGGGAAACAATCAGCCCCAGCATTTT,CASSYWGGNNQPQHF
TRBV19,TRBJ2-1,-,-,TGTGCCAGTAGTATCCAAAAATCGCTGGCTGGGCAGTTCTTC,CASSIQKSLAGQFF
TRBV19,TRBJ2-1,-,-,TGTGCCAGTAGTGAAGGCAGGTACAATGAGCAGTTCTTC,CASSEGRYNEQFF
TRBV9,TRBJ1-1,few,-,TGTGCCAGCAGCGTTACCTCGGACAGCAACACTGAAGCTTTCTTT,CASSVTSDSNTEAFF
TRBV30,TRBJ2-5,-,TRBD1,TGTGCCTGGAGTGTCATCACAGGGGACGGAGAGACCCAGTACTTC,CAWSVITGDGETQYF